This T cell receptor (beta chain) was documented in a study of cytomegalovirus exposure and HLA in healthy donors (dated by TCRdb to about 2017). Notes on the research overall: An earlier analysis of approximately 640 of the donors reported 250 to 300 Gb of sequence data and 100 million to 140 million unique TCR beta sequences from about 200 million T cells. An early release that covered 500 to 800 HLA-typed donors contained around 330 gigabases of sequencing data and 70 million to 100 million unique TCR sequences. Of the approximately 400 genotyped donors, around 81% fell in the genetic ancestry cluster associated with self-reported Caucasian donors. The study was designed to test whether signatures of past pathogen exposure could be identified by cataloging public T cell receptors. The T cell repertoires of several hundred subjects were profiled by immunosequencing and related to cytomegalovirus serostatus. Along with the approximately 650-subject first cohort, a separate validation cohort of more than 90 different subjects was used. To predict cytomegalovirus infection status, the study combined high-throughput TCR immunosequencing, statistical association of individual TCRs with disease status, and machine learning. A later analysis re-analyzed previously published TCR beta repertoires from hundreds of donors and added high-resolution HLA genotyping to study TCR occurrence patterns. Rather than drawing on any new phenotypic data, the later analysis identified candidate immune exposures from TCR beta sequences and the way those sequences occurred across donors. An earlier analysis of approximately 580 of the donors used high-throughput TCR beta sequencing to judge whether each TCR beta V gene segment behaved as functional or pseudogenic. Donor age, sex, ethnicity and CMV serostatus were collected together with the repertoire data. In a later genetic analysis, genome-wide SNP genotypes for about 60% of the 666 donors were used, and that subset was treated as a discovery cohort. Every discovery cohort repertoire had been produced on one sequencing platform. HLA typing covered class I and class II loci at four-digit resolution. The number of typed donors differed by locus: about 620-640 for A, B, C, DRB1 and DQB1; 522 for DQA1; 606 for DPA1; and roughly 490 for DPB1. Because of strong linkage in the cohort, roughly five DR-DQ haplotypes were treated as single units for association and clustering. Among roughly 370 genotyped donors of the cohort, an average of about 240,000 unique TCR beta nucleotide sequences were sequenced per donor, roughly a sixth of them non-productive.

Details on this clone: The antigen it binds to is not known. No much larger clone exists at a distance of one base, and base qualities are not known.

V is cut by 0 bases and J by 3 bases, and the space between the germline ends is 15 bases. The CDR3 goes from the cysteine to the phenylalanine over 15 residues. Only the CDR3 part of the read is kept: 45 bases, read in frame from the first base. CDR1 and CDR2 were assigned from the germline V gene (reference sequence) as GTSNPN and SVGIG. The cohort was made up of hundreds of healthy bone marrow donors. At the time of sampling, all cohort members were nominally healthy, though unrecorded immune exposures were likely present. The donor tested CMV seronegative and was one of the 352 seronegative cohort members. A peripheral blood sample was provided by each donor, and peripheral blood mononuclear cells were used for TCR beta sequencing. Genomic DNA was extracted from the blood cell samples with the Qiagen DNeasy Blood Extraction Kit. The library was obtained by the immunoSEQ multiplex PCR assay. For the multiplex PCR, a mixture combining 60 forward primers for TCR Vbeta segments and 13 reverse primers for TCR Jbeta segments was used. The CDR3 region of rearranged TCR beta genes was amplified from genomic DNA by a multiplex PCR assay. The amplified TCR beta libraries were sequenced on the Illumina HiSeq System as 87-base-pair reads. The study's processing was this. In a later analysis, 70 million to 95 million unique TCR beta chains were counted across the 500 to 850 repertoires, and approximately 11 million of these chains were shared by at least two donors. To remove PCR and sequencing errors, raw reads were error-corrected and collapsed into unique sequences using a nearest-neighbor algorithm that merged closely related sequences. V, D and J gene segments were assigned by aligning CDR3 sequences to IMGT reference sequences. For a sequence to be retained, a match of at least six nucleotides was required to both a V gene segment and a J gene segment. Rearrangements were classified as productive when the CDR3 lacked stop codons and remained in frame with V and J, and all other rearrangements were classified as non-productive. CDR3 was defined according to IMGT convention as the region running from the second conserved V-encoded cysteine to the conserved J-encoded phenylalanine. The earlier analysis of about 590 of the donors excluded sequences that lacked an unambiguous match to a single V gene segment. An earlier analysis of approximately 590 of the donors classified V segments as functional when productive rearrangements were above 56.7% and as segregating when the standard deviation between donors was above 5%. A statistical classification framework was developed to diagnose cytomegalovirus status using the catalog of TCR beta chain sequences. In a later analysis, TCR nucleotide sequences were compared against IMGT/GENE-DB human TR gene sequences so that V and J genes could be assigned. A later analysis assigned CDR3 sequences and most-parsimonious VDJ recombination scenarios with the TCRdist pipeline. A later analysis defined each TCR beta chain by its CDR3 amino acid sequence plus V-gene family, and excluded reads lacking a unique V-gene family. To address suspected cross-contamination and a sequencing artifact, a later analysis removed 450 to 700 highly shared, low-generation-probability nucleotide sequences. For each public chain, a later analysis derived a clonal expansion index from normalized ranks of inferred template counts within each repertoire. A later analysis computed generation probabilities with a VDJ recombination model fitted to out-of-frame rearrangements, and checked the results against IGoR. In a later analysis, hypergeometric tests were used to score TCR-TCR, TCR-HLA and TCR-CMV co-occurrence, with a repertoire-size bias correction applied to TCR pairs. In a later analysis, false discovery rates were estimated by permuting HLA or CMV assignments 20 times. A later analysis grouped co-occurring TCRs with DBSCAN, adding TCRdist sequence similarity when clustering within HLA-allele-positive subsets. Co-occurrence clustering excluded repertoires with fewer than 30,000 or more than 120,000 public chains, plus five with anomalous nucleotide sharing. Here the immuneACCESS table is served through TCRdb, limited to in-frame sequences with V and J called. Missing clones are a known gap in these copies; in checked studies unresolved V genes cover under half, and the rest lacks a known reason. That table furnishes V, J and clone size, whereas the DNA furnished D and trimming. The sample contains under 90,000 clones, approximately 80% of them found a single time. Around 3% of the sample belongs to the ten largest clones.

On the study overall, not on this receptor specifically: Correlated functional status among segregating V segments might be attributable to linkage disequilibrium, but an unknown experimental factor could not be ruled out. In a later analysis, the rate of TCR association differed among HLA loci, with DRB1 alleles having the most associated TCRs and HLA-C alleles having the fewest. Some IMGT-functional V segments, including TRBV6-2 and TRBV6-3, could not be distinguished by the 87-base-pair reads and were therefore excluded. Presence/absence analyses assumed roughly uniform sequencing depth across donors, an assumption that may not hold. CMV serostatus was the only immune exposure information available for the cohort. Most TCR sequences were observed very rarely across donors, whereas some public TCRs were present in many individuals. In a later analysis, HLA-associated TCR beta chains showed more clonal expansion and lower generation probabilities than non-associated chains that were equally common. In both the original and validation cohorts, the classifier was reported to diagnose cytomegalovirus status with high specificity and sensitivity. The authors suggested that the approach could potentially be generalized to other disease states and immunological phenotypes. A cluster of highly shared sequence variants was judged likely to be a technical artifact of the sequencing pipeline. In an earlier analysis of approximately 600 of the donors, most TCR beta V segments were observed in productive rearrangements about 90% or about 30% of the time, broadly matching IMGT annotations. A later genetic analysis associated a missense DCLRE1C variant with V-gene and J-gene trimming of TCR beta chains, and an independent cohort replicated the association. A later analysis found that most CMV-associated TCR beta chains appeared HLA-restricted, with HLA associations seemingly driven largely by CMV exposure. When HLA alleles, especially DR and DQ, strongly co-occurred, TCR associations were difficult to assign to individual alleles. A total of about 150 TCR beta chains were listed by the study as associated with cytomegalovirus. A further reported finding was that TCR beta sequences accurately predicted the HLA-A and HLA-B alleles for most subjects in the first cohort. A later genetic analysis reported fewer N-insertions in productive TCRs among donors in an Asian-associated ancestry cluster than the 666-donor mean. A later analysis reported that several top co-occurrence clusters appeared linked to parvovirus B19, influenza, CMV and Epstein-Barr virus. At a false discovery rate of 0.05, a later analysis linked 16,951 TCR beta sequences to specific HLA alleles. Because counts were too low, around 17 rarely observed V segments, including chromosome 9 orphons, were left out of the earlier analysis of several hundred of the donors. In vitro tests confirmed that a few of the cytomegalovirus-associated TCR beta chains recognize cytomegalovirus antigens. Because HLA typing was unavailable for some donors at each locus, only the typed subset was used in association tests. Only TCR beta chains were sequenced in this cohort, and the absence of alpha or paired-chain data limited detectable features.

Sequencing was performed on PBMCs. The chain links TRBV30 with TRBJ2-7; matching of 5 bases hints at TRBD2 as the D gene. The clonotype comes from a man in his forties in good health and CMV-seronegative. The CDR3 protein sequence reads: CAWSVAGRALYEQYF. The DNA is as follows: TGTGCCTGGAGTGTGGCCGGGCGGGCCCTCTACGAGCAGTACTTC.